This is a list of T cell receptor beta chains from one sample in a study of blood T cell repertoires in COVID-19. TCRdb's copy holds only in-frame clones and misses some; the assay was immunoSEQ multiplex PCR. The sample includes about 220,000 clones, 88% of them seen just once. The source material was PBMCs or T cells enriched from blood (not recorded which). The origin of the receptors is a woman aged 30 to 39 who had recovered from COVID-19. Both conserved end residues are part of each CDR3. D genes are given only for firm matches. Clone size is not always given. Where it is, it says once, few, many or a class for expanded clones.

v_gene	j_gene	abundance	d_gene	CDR3nt	CDR3aa
TRBV24-1	TRBJ2-7	.	.	TGTGCCACCAGTGTAGGGAGCGCGAGCTCCTACGAGCAGTACTTC	CATSVGSASSYEQYF
TRBV29-1	TRBJ2-5	.	.	TGCAGCGTTGAAGACCGTGGTCGGGAGACCCAGTACTTC	CSVEDRGRETQYF
TRBV4-3	TRBJ2-7	.	TRBD1	TGCGCCAGCAGCCAAGGAACCGGACAGGGAGTCTACGAGCAGTACTTC	CASSQGTGQGVYEQYF
TRBV6-4	TRBJ1-1	few	.	TGTGCCAGCAGTGACTCGACGGGTAACAAGAACACTGAAGCTTTCTTT	CASSDSTGNKNTEAFF
TRBV28	TRBJ1-5	.	.	TGTGCCAGCAGTTTCGACAGGTACAATCAGCCCCAGCATTTT	CASSFDRYNQPQHF
TRBV19	TRBJ1-1	.	.	TGTGCCAGCACCTTCACAAAGAACACTGAAGCTTTCTTT	CASTFTKNTEAFF
TRBV6-1	TRBJ2-5	.	TRBD1	TGTGCCAGCAGCGAAGGGACAGACCAAGAGACCCAGTACTTC	CASSEGTDQETQYF
TRBV7-9	TRBJ2-7	.	.	TGTGCCAGCAGCCCCGCAGGGGTCTACGAGCAGTACTTC	CASSPAGVYEQYF
TRBV15	TRBJ2-6	.	.	TGTGCCACCAGCAGGGGAATACTAGGTACTGGGGCCAACGTCCTGACTTTC	CATSRGILGTGANVLTF
TRBV5-4	TRBJ1-4	once	.	TGTGCCAGCAGCTCGATGAAGGACAGCACAACTAATGAAAAACTGTTTTTT	CASSSMKDSTTNEKLFF
TRBV7-9	TRBJ2-4	.	TRBD2	TGTGCCAGCCAGAGACTAGCGGGGGATGATGTAGCCAAAAACATTCAGTACTTC	CASQRLAGDDVAKNIQYF
TRBV6-2/TRBV6-3	TRBJ1-3	once	TRBD1	TGTGCCAGCAGCCCTCCGGACAGGGGGCGAGGAAACACCATATATTTT	CASSPPDRGRGNTIYF
TRBV7-6	TRBJ1-4	.	.	TGTGCCAGCAGCTTAGACCCAGGCCGAAATGAAAAACTGTTTTTT	CASSLDPGRNEKLFF
TRBV13	TRBJ1-2	.	TRBD1	TGTGCCAGCAGCGATACCGGGACAGGTACCTATGGCTACACCTTC	CASSDTGTGTYGYTF
TRBV7-3	TRBJ2-1	once	.	TGTGCCAGCAGCTTAAACCCACGACTTGAGCAGTTCTTC	CASSLNPRLEQFF
TRBV3-1/TRBV3-2	TRBJ1-3	.	.	TGTGCCAGCAGCCCTGGGCCAAACACCATATATTTT	CASSPGPNTIYF
TRBV9	TRBJ2-7	.	.	TGTGCCAGCAGCGTCCAGGACAGCTCCTACGAGCAGTACTTC	CASSVQDSSYEQYF
TRBV4-2	TRBJ2-2	.	.	TGTGCCAGCAGCCAGACTAGGTCTGCGGGGGAGCTGTTTTTT	CASSQTRSAGELFF
TRBV10-1	TRBJ1-1	.	.	TGCGCCAGCTCAAAAGGGAGGAGGTACACTGAAGCTTTCTTT	CASSKGRRYTEAFF
TRBV7-2	TRBJ2-3	.	.	TGTGCCAGCAGCTTAGATCTGCGAGTCACAGATACGCAGTATTTT	CASSLDLRVTDTQYF
TRBV27	TRBJ2-7	.	.	TGTGCCAGCAGTTGGGCAGCCACCTACGAGCAGTACTTC	CASSWAATYEQYF
TRBV7-6	TRBJ1-2	.	.	TGTGCCAGCAGCTTAGCTTCCAGCTATGGCTACACCTTC	CASSLASSYGYTF
TRBV2	TRBJ2-2	.	TRBD2	TGTGCCAGCAGTTTTAGCGGGTCCGGGGAGCTGTTTTTT	CASSFSGSGELFF
TRBV7-2	TRBJ1-2	.	.	TGTGCCAGCAGCTTAGGGACAGTTAATTATGGCTACACCTTC	CASSLGTVNYGYTF
TRBV29-1	TRBJ1-1	once	TRBD1	TGCAGCGGGGACAGGGCCTCGGTGACTTTCTTT	CSGDRASVTFF
TRBV7-9	TRBJ2-3	.	.	TGTGCCAGCAGCTTAGCCGGCGGGATTAGCACAGATACGCAGTATTTT	CASSLAGGISTDTQYF
TRBV7-2	TRBJ2-1	.	.	TGTGCCAGCAGCTTTAGCTGGAGCTCCTACAATGAGCAGTTCTTC	CASSFSWSSYNEQFF
TRBV7-8	TRBJ1-2	.	.	TGTGCCAGCAGCTCGCCGGGACTAAGCGGTGGCTACACCTTC	CASSSPGLSGGYTF
TRBV6-5	TRBJ1-2	.	TRBD1	TGTGCCAGCAGTTATGGGGCAGGGGGAACCTATGGCTACACCTTC	CASSYGAGGTYGYTF
TRBV3-1/TRBV3-2	TRBJ2-1	once	TRBD2	TGTGCCAGCGCTAGCGGGGGGGCTTACAATGAGCAGTTCTTC	CASASGGAYNEQFF